Shown below are 25 T cell receptor beta chains from a single sample sequenced in a study of blood T cell repertoires in COVID-19. Profiling relied on immunoSEQ multiplex PCR, and the TCRdb table lists in-frame clones only, not all of them. The sample carries some 180,000 clones, just under 85% recorded once. Sequenced input: peripheral blood. The receptors here all came from a woman of 80 years or more with COVID-19, enrolled during active disease.

The chain uses TRBV28 and TRBJ2-3; 9 bases agree with TRBD2. V shed 7 bases, J shed 4 bases, and the junction held 6 bases outside the gene matches. The length of the CDR3 is 14 residues. Germline V gene data show CDR1 as MDHEN and CDR2 as SYDVKM. CDR3: CASTEAGGSDTQYF. The CDR3 DNA reads as TGTGCCAGCACCGAAGCGGGAGGTTCAGATACGCAGTATTTT.

V and J are TRBV12-5 and TRBJ2-5, with D perhaps TRBD1 (5 bases). In germline, CDR1 is LGHNT, CDR2 FRNRAP. V was pared by 3 bases and J by 7 bases, with 9 bases between. The CDR3 has 12 residues. CDR3 sequence: CASGLGAGTQYF. The CDR3 DNA follows: TGTGCTAGTGGTTTAGGGGCAGGGACCCAGTACTTC. The whole variable domain, remainder taken from reference TRBV12-5 and TRBJ2-5, is DARVTQTPRHKVTEMGQEVTMRCQPILGHNTVFWYRQTMMQGLELLAYFRNRAPLDDSGMPKDRFSAEMPDATLATLKIQPSEPRDSAVYFCASGLGAGTQYFGPGTRLLVL.

V and J are TRBV19 and TRBJ1-4, with 9 bases that match TRBD1. The V segment lost 6 bases and the J segment 7 bases; nucleotides outside the gene matches: 6. Germline V gene sequence: CDR1 LNHDA, CDR2 SQIVND (reference sequence). The CDR3 loop spans 14 amino acids. CDR3 sequence: CASRLGQGSEKLFF. The CDR3 nucleotides read TGTGCCAGTAGATTGGGACAGGGAAGTGAAAAACTGTTTTTT.

Worth noting for this clone: Other DNA variants within this sample encode the same CDR3. V is TRBV5-1 and J is TRBJ2-5; no firm D call. The CDR3 extends over 14 amino acids. Germline lookup yields CDR1 SGHRS and CDR2 YFSETQ. V gave up 1 base and J gave up 1 base, with 8 bases separating them. The CDR3 here is CASSLIPGQETQYF. CDR3 in DNA: TGCGCCAGCAGCTTGATCCCAGGCCAAGAGACCCAGTACTTC.

V usage is TRBV4-1 and J usage is TRBJ1-2; tentative D call: TRBD1 (6 bases). Per the germline V gene, CDR1 is MGHRA and CDR2 is YSYEKL. The CDR3 contains 15 residues. Trimming cost V 2 bases and J 4 bases, with 14 bases left between them. The CDR3, as DNA: TGCGCCAGCAGCCAAAGGACAGCCCGTGGCTATGGCTACACCTTC. Residues: CASSQRTARGYGYTF.

This clone appeared a single time. Other DNA sequences in the sample encode the same CDR3. The chain has TRBV28 and TRBJ1-2; tentatively, D is TRBD1 (5 bases). V shed 5 bases and J shed 4 bases, with 8 bases lying between them. Germline CDR1 and CDR2: MDHEN and SYDVKM. There are 12 residues in the CDR3. CDR3 region: CASSGGGYGYTF. CDR3 in DNA: TGTGCCAGCAGTGGGGGGGGCTATGGCTACACCTTC.

This chain joins TRBV11-2 and TRBJ1-2; D is unresolved. The CDR3 covers 14 residues. CDR1 and CDR2 (germline): SGHAT, FQNNGV. The V end was cut by 1 base, the J end by 4 bases, with 10 bases between. CDR3 residues: CASSLVAGAYGYTF. The CDR3 DNA sequence: TGTGCCAGCAGCTTAGTAGCTGGAGCCTATGGCTACACCTTC.

This chain links TRBV7-9 with TRBJ1-5; 7 nucleotides line up with TRBD1. Unmatched junction bases numbered 6, after V lost 4 bases and J lost 6 bases. The germline V gene encodes CDR1 SEHNR and CDR2 FQNEAQ (reference sequence). The CDR3 spans 14 residues. In DNA, the CDR3 is TGTGCCAGCAGCTCCACAGGGGCCGGTCAGCCCCAGCATTTT. It codes for CASSSTGAGQPQHF.

J is TRBJ2-1 and V is TRBV7-8; unclear D gene. Trimming shortened V by 5 bases and J by 4 bases, and 9 bases separated the two germline ends. The germline V gene has CDR1 SGHVS and CDR2 FQNEAQ. The CDR3 totals 13 residues. The CDR3 coding sequence is TGTGCCAGCAGCCGTCCCCAGTACAATGAGCAGTTCTTC. Protein sequence: CASSRPQYNEQFF.

The CDR3 DNA sequence: TGTGCCAGCAGCCAAGGATCCCTAGACAGGGGCCCACCCCTCCACTTT. Translated, it gives CASSQGSLDRGPPLHF. This sequence joins TRBV3-1 (or the pseudogene TRBV3-2) and TRBJ1-6; 8 bases fit TRBD1. The CDR3 contains 16 residues. Trimming took 1 base from V and 11 from J; bases not matched to a gene: 10. In germline, CDR1 is LGHDT, CDR2 YNNKEL (reference sequence).

The CDR3 protein is CASSGGVGSTDTQYF. CDR3 in DNA: TGCGCCAGCAGCGGCGGGGTGGGGTCCACAGATACGCAGTATTTT. The chain combines TRBV5-1 with TRBJ2-3, with a weak D call TRBD2 (6 bases). The CDR3 covers 15 residues. CDR1 is SGHRS, CDR2 YFSETQ, per germline. V lost 4 bases, J lost 2 bases, and 14 bases lay in between.

The chain employs TRBV7-9 and TRBJ2-5, with TRBD1 matching over 9 bases. CDR3 length: 15 residues. The trim removed 5 bases at V and 5 bases at J, leaving 9 bases unmatched. CDR1 and CDR2 from the germline V gene are SEHNR and FQNEAQ (reference sequence). The CDR3 is CASSPLGQGWETQYF. Here the CDR3 DNA reads TGTGCCAGCAGCCCCTTGGGACAGGGATGGGAGACCCAGTACTTC.

The V gene is TRBV9, the J gene TRBJ1-2; 10 bases are shared with TRBD1. The junction had 8 bases not matched to a gene; V was cut back by 2 bases and J by 4 bases. CDR1 is SGDLS and CDR2 is YYNGEE in the germline V gene. The CDR3 is made up of 16 amino acids. The CDR3 reads CASSVSPGQGVYGYTF. The CDR3, as DNA: TGTGCCAGCAGCGTGTCACCTGGACAGGGGGTCTATGGCTACACCTTC.

This chain links TRBV19 with TRBJ1-2; weak D call: TRBD1 (5 bases). V was clipped by 2 bases and J by 2 bases, with 12 bases between them. The CDR3 is 15 residues long. CDR1 and CDR2 from the germline V gene are LNHDA and SQIVND (reference sequence). The CDR3 protein is CASSITGRQNYGYTF. For the CDR3, the DNA is TGTGCCAGTAGTATAACGGGCCGACAGAACTATGGCTACACCTTC.

The chain carries TRBV23-1 and TRBJ1-4; 8 bases map to TRBD1. TRBV23-1 falls under the ORF class, with uncertain function. The V gene end was trimmed by 11 bases and the J gene end by 7 bases; junction bases not matched to a gene: 21. The CDR3 totals 17 residues. The CDR3 DNA is TGCGCCTGTTCACGGGTGGACAGGGCTCCTTTGGGTGAAAAACTGTTTTTT. Translating it yields CACSRVDRAPLGEKLFF.

The chain links TRBV12-3 or TRBV12-4 to TRBJ1-2; D uncertain. The V end lost 6 bases, the J end lost 4 bases, and 12 bases lay between the germline ends. The CDR3 is 13 residues long. CDR3 nucleotide sequence: TGTGCCAGCAGGCTAGGAGGCAGCTATGGCTACACCTTC. Translating it yields CASRLGGSYGYTF.

The V and J genes are TRBV11-2 and TRBJ2-3; TRBD2 matches at 12 bases. Trimming cost V 5 bases and J 3 bases; bases outside gene matches: 9. CDR3 size: 17 residues. Germline values: CDR1 SGHAT, CDR2 FQNNGV. This CDR3 reads CASSARLAGVGTDTQYF. CDR3 DNA: TGTGCCAGCAGCGCGAGACTAGCGGGAGTTGGGACAGATACGCAGTATTTT.

The chain joins TRBV19 to TRBJ1-2; 7 bases align to TRBD1. Germline trimming cut 5 bases from V and 3 bases from J; bases unmatched to any gene: 3. In germline, CDR1 is LNHDA, CDR2 SQIVND (reference sequence). There are 13 residues in the CDR3. For the CDR3, the DNA is TGTGCCAGTAGTCCTACAGGGGACTATGGCTACACCTTC. This encodes CASSPTGDYGYTF.

The rearrangement uses TRBV2 and TRBJ1-2; D is ambiguous. Germline V lookup: CDR1 SNHLY, CDR2 FYNNEI. The CDR3 consists of 13 residues. The V and J ends lost 10 bases and 4 bases respectively, with 16 bases between them. CDR3 sequence (DNA): TGTGCCAACGGAGGTGGCTCTAGCTATGGCTACACCTTC. Translated: CANGGGSSYGYTF.

V is TRBV7-3 and J is TRBJ1-6; 8 bases are a match to TRBD1. This CDR3 is 16 amino acids long. Looked up from germline, CDR1 is SGHTA and CDR2 is FQGTGA. The trim removed 5 bases at V and 7 bases at J, leaving 10 bases unmatched. In DNA, the CDR3 is TGTGCCAGCAGCCCACCAGGGGGCCCAACCAATTCACCCCTCCACTTT. It specifies CASSPPGGPTNSPLHF.

This clone was detected a few times. This rearrangement joins TRBV24-1 to TRBJ2-3; a possible D gene is TRBD1 (6 bases). This CDR3 comprises 15 residues. The germline CDR1 and CDR2 sequences are KGHDR and SFDVKD. The germline V and J ends were trimmed by 3 bases and 2 bases, with 11 bases remaining between them. CDR3 DNA: TGTGCCACCAGTGATGCAGGGGACATCACAGATACGCAGTATTTT. It codes for CATSDAGDITDTQYF.

The chain has TRBV25-1 and TRBJ2-7, with 8 bases matching TRBD1. Germline V lookup: CDR1 MGHDK, CDR2 SYGVNS. The ends lost 3 bases at V and 4 bases at J; junction bases unmatched: 11. The CDR3 is 16 residues long. This CDR3 reads CASSEAGQGGSYEQYF. The CDR3 region has the DNA TGTGCCAGCAGTGAGGCCGGACAGGGTGGGTCATACGAGCAGTACTTC.

This chain uses TRBV28 with TRBJ2-3; D gene uncertain. V was clipped by 6 bases and J by 3 bases, with 7 bases between them. CDR1 and CDR2 (germline): MDHEN, SYDVKM. The CDR3 contains 12 residues. The CDR3 DNA follows: TGTGCCAGCAGCTCCCAGACAGATACGCAGTATTTT. This gives the protein CASSSQTDTQYF.

The chain joins TRBV25-1 to TRBJ1-1; D uncertain. The V end was cut by 3 bases, the J end by 11 bases, with 13 bases between. The CDR3 sequence is 12 residues long. CDR1 and CDR2 from the germline V gene are MGHDK and SYGVNS. The CDR3 protein is CASSELKTGAFF. For the CDR3, the DNA is TGTGCCAGCAGTGAGTTGAAAACGGGGGCTTTCTTT.

The rearrangement links TRBV10-1 to TRBJ2-1; a weak D match, TRBD1 (5 bases). Germline V gene sequence: CDR1 WNHNN, CDR2 SYGVQD (reference sequence). This CDR3 region has 16 residues. The V gene lost 3 bases and the J gene lost 1 base, with 13 bases spanning the gap. DNA of the CDR3: TGCGCCAGCAGTGATTTCGGCGGACATTCCTACAATGAGCAGTTCTTC. It is translated as CASSDFGGHSYNEQFF.